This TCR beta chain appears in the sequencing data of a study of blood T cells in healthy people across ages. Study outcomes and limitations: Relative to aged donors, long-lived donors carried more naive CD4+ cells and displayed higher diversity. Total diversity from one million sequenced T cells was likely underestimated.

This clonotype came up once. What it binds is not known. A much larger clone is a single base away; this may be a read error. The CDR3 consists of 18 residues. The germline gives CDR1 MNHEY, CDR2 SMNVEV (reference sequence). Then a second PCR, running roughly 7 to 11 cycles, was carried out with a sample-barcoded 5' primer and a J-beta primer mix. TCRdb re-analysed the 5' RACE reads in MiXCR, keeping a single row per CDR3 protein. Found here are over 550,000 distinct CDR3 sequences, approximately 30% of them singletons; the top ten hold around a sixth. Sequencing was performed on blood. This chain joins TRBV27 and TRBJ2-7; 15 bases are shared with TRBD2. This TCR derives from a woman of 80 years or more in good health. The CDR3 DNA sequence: TGTGCCAGCGGTTTCCGCTCTGGGACTAGCGGGGGGACCTACGAGCAGTACTTC. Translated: CASGFRSGTSGGTYEQYF.